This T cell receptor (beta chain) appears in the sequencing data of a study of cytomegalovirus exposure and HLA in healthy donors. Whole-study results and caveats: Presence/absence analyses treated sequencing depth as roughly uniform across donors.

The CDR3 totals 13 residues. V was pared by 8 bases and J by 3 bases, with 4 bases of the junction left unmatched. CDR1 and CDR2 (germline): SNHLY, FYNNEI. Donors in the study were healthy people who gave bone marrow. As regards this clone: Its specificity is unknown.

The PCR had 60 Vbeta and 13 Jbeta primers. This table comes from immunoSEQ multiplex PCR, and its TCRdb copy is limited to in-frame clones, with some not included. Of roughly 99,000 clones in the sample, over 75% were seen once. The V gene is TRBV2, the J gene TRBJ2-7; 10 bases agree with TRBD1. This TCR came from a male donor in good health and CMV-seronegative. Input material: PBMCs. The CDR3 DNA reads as TGTGCCAGCCGACAGGGGGCAGGCTACGAGCAGTACTTC. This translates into CASRQGAGYEQYF.